The rows below give T cell receptor beta chains drawn from one sample of a study of CD8 T cells in ankylosing spondylitis. Using its own MiXCR run on the 5' RACE reads, TCRdb lists one record per CDR3 protein. The sample consists of 330,000 or so distinct CDR3 sequences, around 7.6% of them appearing once. The sequencing input was blood, either unsorted or a sorted T cell fraction (not recorded which). These receptors were collected from a male donor with ankylosing spondylitis. The CDR3 runs from the conserved cysteine through the conserved F or W. D genes are given only for firm matches. The size entry is marked missing in some rows and otherwise reads once, few, many or a size class.

abundance,d_gene,v_gene,j_gene,CDR3aa,CDR3nt
many,TRBD2,TRBV29-1,TRBJ2-3,CSVAAGGTDTQYF,TGCAGCGTTGCCGCGGGGGGCACAGATACGCAGTATTTT
-,TRBD1,TRBV5-6,TRBJ2-7,CASSFFSDRAFFYEQYF,TGTGCCAGCAGTTTTTTCTCGGACAGGGCTTTTTTCTACGAGCAGTACTTC
few,-,TRBV27,TRBJ2-1,CASSFQRRSYNEQFF,TGTGCCAGCAGTTTCCAGCGGCGCTCCTACAATGAGCAGTTCTTC
few,-,TRBV7-9,TRBJ2-2,CASSLSRNSNTGELFF,TGTGCCAGCAGCTTAAGTCGGAACTCGAACACCGGGGAGCTGTTTTTT
few,-,TRBV5-1,TRBJ2-7,CASSLRRDYEQYF,TGCGCCAGCAGCTTAAGGCGAGACTACGAGCAGTACTTC
-,-,TRBV5-1,TRBJ2-5,CASSWLGTYQETQYF,TGCGCCAGCAGCTGGCTCGGGACATATCAAGAGACCCAGTACTTC
-,-,TRBV12-3/TRBV12-4,TRBJ1-1,CASSLVPRGPFF,TGTGCCAGCAGTTTAGTCCCCAGGGGTCCTTTCTTT
many,TRBD2,TRBV24-1,TRBJ2-2,CATSDSGGGPSGELFF,TGTGCCACCAGTGATTCCGGGGGAGGGCCTTCCGGGGAGCTGTTTTTT
-,TRBD2,TRBV28,TRBJ2-7,CASSQLHSGSPYEQYF,TGTGCCAGCAGTCAGCTTCATAGCGGGAGCCCCTACGAGCAGTACTTC
many,TRBD2,TRBV12-3/TRBV12-4,TRBJ2-1,CASSLSPGLAGNEQFF,TGTGCCAGCAGTCTTAGTCCGGGACTAGCGGGCAATGAGCAGTTCTTC
-,TRBD2,TRBV15,TRBJ2-2,CATSVRLAGASGTGELFF,TGTGCCACCAGCGTAAGGCTAGCGGGAGCATCGGGGACCGGGGAGCTGTTTTTT
few,-,TRBV25-1,TRBJ1-4,CASRESEKLFF,TGTGCCAGCAGAGAGTCCGAAAAACTGTTTTTT
-,TRBD1,TRBV27,TRBJ2-3,CASRDRGPPDTQYF,TGTGCCAGCAGGGACAGGGGGCCCCCAGATACGCAGTATTTT
few,-,TRBV20-1,TRBJ2-1,CSATHGTQRPYNEQFF,TGCAGTGCTACCCACGGGACTCAGAGACCCTACAATGAGCAGTTCTTC
few,-,TRBV12-3/TRBV12-4,TRBJ2-1,CASHKRASPDNEQFF,TGTGCCAGCCACAAGAGGGCTAGCCCCGACAATGAGCAGTTCTTC
few,TRBD2,TRBV12-3/TRBV12-4,TRBJ2-1,CASSLVGLAGGFQEQFF,TGTGCCAGCAGTTTAGTAGGACTAGCGGGAGGATTTCAGGAGCAGTTCTTC
many,-,TRBV30,TRBJ1-5,CAWSTTGHQPQHF,TGTGCCTGGAGTACTACAGGGCACCAGCCCCAGCATTTT
-,-,TRBV9,TRBJ1-1,CASSVGSNTEAFF,TGTGCCAGCAGCGTGGGTTCCAACACTGAAGCTTTCTTT
many,-,TRBV25-1,TRBJ1-3,CASSETYGVTGSGNTIYF,TGTGCCAGCAGTGAAACCTACGGGGTCACGGGCTCTGGAAACACCATATATTTT
-,TRBD2,TRBV6-1,TRBJ2-7,CASSRSGGAYEQYF,TGTGCCAGCAGCCGAAGCGGGGGAGCCTACGAGCAGTACTTC
few,-,TRBV5-1,TRBJ2-2,CASSPRYRTGELFF,TGCGCCAGCAGCCCCCGATATCGGACCGGGGAGCTGTTTTTT
many,-,TRBV12-3/TRBV12-4,TRBJ2-5,CASSPGKLEETQYF,TGTGCCAGCAGTCCGGGTAAACTGGAAGAGACCCAGTACTTC
many,-,TRBV29-1,TRBJ2-7,CSVPGVDYEQYF,TGCAGCGTCCCAGGGGTAGACTACGAGCAGTACTTC
-,-,TRBV10-3,TRBJ2-7,CAINPGLESYEQYF,TGTGCCATCAACCCCGGACTCGAGTCCTACGAGCAGTACTTC
-,TRBD2,TRBV28,TRBJ2-7,CASTVLAGGVAEQYF,TGTGCCAGCACGGTGCTAGCGGGCGGGGTCGCGGAGCAGTACTTC
-,TRBD1,TRBV4-3,TRBJ2-7,CASSQWTGSFYEQYF,TGCGCCAGCAGCCAATGGACAGGGAGCTTCTACGAGCAGTACTTC
few,TRBD1,TRBV5-6,TRBJ2-3,CASSTTGYTDTQYF,TGTGCCAGCAGCACGACAGGGTACACAGATACGCAGTATTTT
few,-,TRBV10-3,TRBJ2-1,CAISETGEQFF,TGTGCCATCAGTGAGACTGGTGAGCAGTTCTTC
-,-,TRBV24-1,TRBJ2-3,CATSGDPTDTQYF,TGTGCCACCAGTGGGGATCCCACAGATACGCAGTATTTT
-,-,TRBV12-3/TRBV12-4,TRBJ2-2,CASSLVWSGELFF,TGTGCCAGCAGTTTAGTGTGGTCCGGGGAGCTGTTTTTT
few,TRBD2,TRBV12-3/TRBV12-4,TRBJ2-3,CASRVFSGRSDTQYF,TGTGCCAGCAGGGTATTTAGCGGGAGGTCAGATACGCAGTATTTT